The present entry profiles one T cell receptor beta chain with its context. The V gene end was trimmed by 6 bases and the J gene end by 1 base; junction bases not matched to a gene: 8. CDR3 length: 15 amino acids. CDR1 LNHDA and CDR2 SQIVND come from the germline V gene (reference sequence). Peripheral blood came from all dose cohorts at three timepoints. This sample was taken from a study of OX40 agonist ivuxolimab in advanced cancers. TCRdb keeps only in-frame clones here, not all; method: immunoSEQ multiplex PCR. This table holds tens of thousands of clones, 90% to 95% found once. This sequence was found in an adult with an advanced solid tumor such as melanoma, head and neck, liver or kidney cancer. The input for sequencing was CD4+ or CD8+ T cells sorted from blood, taken in a trial of the OX40 agonist ivuxolimab. This chain links TRBV19 with TRBJ2-5; TRBD1 aligns across 7 bases. The CDR3 DNA reads as TGTGCCAGTAGCGACACCGGGACAGCCCAAGAGACCCAGTACTTC. It specifies CASSDTGTAQETQYF.